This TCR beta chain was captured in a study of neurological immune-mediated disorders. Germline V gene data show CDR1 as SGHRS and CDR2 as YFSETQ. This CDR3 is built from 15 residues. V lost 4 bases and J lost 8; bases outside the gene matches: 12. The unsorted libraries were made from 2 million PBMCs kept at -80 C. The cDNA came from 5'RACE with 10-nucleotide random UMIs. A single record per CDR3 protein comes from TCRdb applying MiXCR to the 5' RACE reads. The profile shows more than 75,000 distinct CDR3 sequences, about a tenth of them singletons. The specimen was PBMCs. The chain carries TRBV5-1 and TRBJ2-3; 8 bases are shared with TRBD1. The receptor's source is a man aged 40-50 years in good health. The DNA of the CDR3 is TGCGCCAGCAGCGGCGGACAGGGTCGGACATGTACGCAGTATTTT. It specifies CASSGGQGRTCTQYF.